Each of the 12 T cell receptor beta chains below was sequenced from the same sample in a study of spatial heterogeneity in lung cancer. Broader study findings: For expanded intratumoral alpha and beta TCRs, counts tracked tumor mutation counts.

Time point reported: sample taken at primary tumor resection. The antigens for these receptors are not known. TCRdb reprocessed the 5' RACE reads with MiXCR, giving one entry per CDR3 protein. The sample lists about 13,000 distinct CDR3 sequences, roughly 4.6% seen once, with approximately 25% in the top ten. The sequenced sample was lung tumor tissue, obtained at surgery. These receptors came from a male donor with early-stage non-small cell lung cancer.

This clonotype was observed many times. This beta chain is an off-target read within a library intended for alpha chains, so its frequency means little. The chain combines TRBV5-1 with TRBJ1-3; the D gene is possibly TRBD1 (5 bases). Germline CDR1 is SGHRS and CDR2 is YFSETQ. This CDR3 is 16 amino acids long. With 4 bases removed from V and 0 bases from J, the gap between germline ends came to 14 bases. The DNA for the CDR3 is TGCGCCAGCAGCACGACAGAACTCCTCTCTGGAAACACCATATATTTT. This translates into CASSTTELLSGNTIYF.

On this clonotype itself: This beta chain is off target for a library built for alpha chains, so its abundance means little. This chain connects TRBV20-1 to TRBJ2-1; weak D call: TRBD2 (6 bases). Trimming shortened V by 1 base and J by 0 bases, and 19 bases separated the two germline ends. Germline V CDR1 and CDR2: DFQATT, SNEGSKA (reference sequence). This CDR3 comprises 18 residues. Written as DNA, the CDR3 is TGCAGTGCTAGAGTAACGGGCGGGGAGACCAACTCCTACAATGAGCAGTTCTTC. Translating it yields CSARVTGGETNSYNEQFF.

In its sample, this clonotype ranks as medium-sized. For a library built for alpha chains, this beta chain is a stray read; little rests on its size. The chain recombines TRBV20-1 with TRBJ1-5, with D maybe TRBD1 (5 bases). This CDR3 is built from 13 residues. The germline CDR1 and CDR2 sequences are DFQATT and SNEGSKA (reference sequence). Trimming removed 3 bases from V and 8 bases from J, with 14 bases in between. CDR3 sequence: CSASGGEGKPQHF. DNA for the CDR3: TGCAGTGCTAGTGGAGGGGAGGGGAAGCCCCAGCATTTT.

About this clonotype: This beta chain turned up in a library designed for alpha chains; as an off-target read, its abundance says little. The CDR3 protein is CSAIIGGQREDQPQHF. The CDR3 coding sequence is TGCAGTGCTATAATTGGGGGACAAAGGGAGGATCAGCCCCAGCATTTT. The rearrangement joins TRBV20-1 to TRBJ1-5, with D perhaps matching TRBD1 (6 bases). Trimming took 4 bases from V and 5 from J, leaving 21 bases between them. The germline V gene has CDR1 DFQATT and CDR2 SNEGSKA (reference sequence). This CDR3 region has 16 residues.

The table lists this clonotype with many counts. This beta chain is off target for a library built for alpha chains, so its abundance means little. V gene TRBV5-4 combines with J gene TRBJ2-3, with TRBD2 identical over 9 bases. V was pared by 4 bases and J by 2 bases, with 14 bases of the junction left unmatched. This CDR3 is 18 amino acids long. Germline V gene data show CDR1 as SGHNT and CDR2 as YYREEE (reference sequence). The CDR3: CASSIKQTSGITTDTQYF. CDR3 in DNA: TGTGCCAGCAGCATCAAACAGACTAGCGGAATAACCACAGATACGCAGTATTTT.

There are many counts of this clonotype. The library was built for alpha chains, so this beta chain is an off-target read and its size means little. This sequence joins TRBV5-1 and TRBJ2-2; the D gene is possibly TRBD2 (6 bases). Trimming shortened V by 3 bases and J by 6 bases, and 6 bases separated the two germline ends. Per the germline V gene, CDR1 is SGHRS and CDR2 is YFSETQ. This CDR3 spans 12 amino acids. In DNA form, the CDR3 reads TGCGCCAGCAGCTGGGGGGCCGGGGAGCTGTTTTTT. Translation gives CASSWGAGELFF.

The table lists this clonotype with many counts. This beta chain was picked up by a library intended for alpha chains and is off target, so its count carries little meaning. V gene TRBV20-1 combines with J gene TRBJ2-4; D might be TRBD2 (7 bases). The CDR3 is 14 amino acids. Trimming removed 0 bases from V and 9 bases from J, with 15 bases in between. Germline lookup yields CDR1 DFQATT and CDR2 SNEGSKA (reference sequence). For the CDR3, the DNA is TGCAGTGCTAGAGATCCCGCAGGGGAGGGCATTCAGTACTTC. Its translation: CSARDPAGEGIQYF.

This clonotype was recorded a few times. With the library built for alpha chains, this beta chain is off target and its frequency is not meaningful. The rearrangement uses TRBV11-3 and TRBJ2-3; the D is unclear. Trimming took 2 bases from V and 5 from J, leaving 5 bases between them. The CDR3 totals 12 residues. Germline V CDR1 and CDR2: SGHNT, YENEEA. In nucleotides, the CDR3 is TGTGCCAGCAGCTTAACGGGAGATACGCAGTATTTT. It codes for CASSLTGDTQYF.

This clonotype was found many times. The library was prepared for alpha chains; this beta chain is a stray read, so its frequency means little. The chain joins TRBV20-1 to TRBJ1-2; 7 bases line up with TRBD1. This CDR3 is built from 13 residues. The ends lost 5 bases at V and 7 bases at J; junction bases unmatched: 10. CDR1 and CDR2 from the germline V gene are DFQATT and SNEGSKA (reference sequence). The CDR3 protein is CSAPDRWGLGYTF. CDR3 DNA sequence: TGCAGTGCTCCGGACAGGTGGGGACTTGGCTACACCTTC.

This clonotype was recorded at least ten times. Since it is a stray read in a library aimed at alpha chains, this beta chain has a size that is not meaningful. The rearrangement joins TRBV2 to TRBJ2-1; TRBD1 matches at 8 bases. The CDR3 totals 14 residues. The V gene end was trimmed by 4 bases and the J gene end by 9 bases; junction bases not matched to a gene: 8. The V gene's germline CDR1 is SNHLY and CDR2 FYNNEI. Written as DNA, the CDR3 is TGTGCCAGCAGTGCAAGGGCAGGGGGCAGTGAGCAGTTCTTC. Its protein is CASSARAGGSEQFF. The whole variable domain, remainder taken from reference TRBV2 and TRBJ2-1, is EPEVTQTPSHQVTQMGQEVILRCVPISNHLYFYWYRQILGQKVEFLVSFYNNEISEKSEIFDDQFSVERPDGSNFTLKIRSTKLEDSAMYFCASSARAGGSEQFFGPGTRLTVL.

This clonotype was recorded many times. Because this beta chain is a stray read in a library intended to capture alpha chains, its abundance should not be given much weight. The chain is built from TRBV20-1 and TRBJ1-6, with D uncertain. Germline-derived CDR1 and CDR2 are DFQATT and SNEGSKA (reference sequence). This CDR3 has 15 amino acids. Deletions cut 0 bases from V and 0 bases from J, with 6 bases between. Written as DNA, the CDR3 is TGCAGTGCTAGAGAGATGAGCTCCTATAATTCACCCCTCCACTTT. It yields the protein CSAREMSSYNSPLHF.

As regards this clonotype: Because the library targeted alpha chains, this beta chain is an off-target read whose size means little. V gene TRBV4-3 combines with J gene TRBJ1-2; 9 bases match TRBD1. CDR3 size: 15 residues. V lost 1 base and J lost 1; bases outside the gene matches: 1. Germline CDR1 and CDR2: LGHNA and YSLEER. The CDR3 is CASSQGQGDNYGYTF. CDR3 nucleotide sequence: TGCGCCAGCAGCCAAGGACAGGGGGATAACTATGGCTACACCTTC.